This T cell receptor beta chain was observed in a study of blood T cell repertoires in COVID-19. CDR1 is SNHLY and CDR2 is FYNNEI in the germline V gene. V lost 5 bases to trimming and J lost 7 bases; unmatched junction nucleotides: 7. CDR3 length: 13 residues. Original processing notes: Cell counts per sample came from amplifying reference gene primers. Sequenced by immunoSEQ multiplex PCR; TCRdb stores in-frame clones only, minus some. D and trimming were read from the DNA, whereas the V and J calls and clone size are those reported in that table. The sample holds about 130,000 clones, roughly 90% seen once.

This receptor was identified in a man aged 55 to 69 with COVID-19, enrolled during active disease. The V call is TRBV2, the J call TRBJ1-2, with 7 bases matching TRBD1. The material sequenced was peripheral blood. The CDR3 region is CASSPQGTGGYTF. CDR3 nucleotide sequence: TGTGCCAGCAGTCCACAGGGGACGGGTGGCTACACCTTC. The full variable domain, with the rest looked up from reference TRBV2 and TRBJ1-2, is EPEVTQTPSHQVTQMGQEVILRCVPISNHLYFYWYRQILGQKVEFLVSFYNNEISEKSEIFDDQFSVERPDGSNFTLKIRSTKLEDSAMYFCASSPQGTGGYTFGSGTRLTVV.